This T cell receptor beta chain was identified during a study of blood T cell repertoires in COVID-19. Study summary: Sites in the United States, Italy and Spain provided acute and convalescent COVID-19 samples. Sample material is recorded as cDNA or gDNA derived from T cells, B-cell-depleted T cells, or PBMCs.

CDR1 is GTSNPN, CDR2 SVGIG, per germline (reference sequence). The CDR3 is 12 amino acids. Trimming cost V 3 bases and J 4 bases; bases outside gene matches: 1. Authors' data handling: Nucleated cell counts were estimated from reference gene primer amplification. The data were produced by immunoSEQ multiplex PCR, yet TCRdb's version contains in-frame clones alone and is incomplete. D and trimming were read from the DNA, whereas the V and J calls and clone size are those reported in that table. The sample has roughly 57,000 clones, 90% seen once. Sequencing was done on a sample of peripheral blood. V gene TRBV30 combines with J gene TRBJ2-7; 9 nucleotides line up with TRBD1. This TCR derives from a human donor in a cohort sampled during active COVID-19. CDR3 in DNA: TGTGCCTGGAGGGGACAGGGATACGAGCAGTACTTC. This codes for CAWRGQGYEQYF.